Given below is one T cell receptor (beta chain) in context. The antigen is unknown. MiXCR was run by TCRdb on the reads, yielding one entry per CDR3 protein. The table has 700,000 to 850,000 distinct CDR3 sequences, approximately 29% seen once. With 5 bases removed from V and 0 bases from J, the gap between germline ends came to 11 bases. The CDR3 has 15 residues. CDR1 is LNHDA and CDR2 is SQIVND in the germline V gene (reference sequence). This sample is part of a study of T cell repertoires in cytomegalovirus infection. On the study more broadly: The study used recently identified HLA-C-restricted and well-studied HLA-B-restricted CMV epitopes. Public signatures in TCR beta pointed to CMV infection and matching HLA type.

Study-wide results and limits: HLA-C-restricted TCR beta clonotypes specific for CMV led the ex vivo response. Based on cumulative public TCR beta family frequency, carriers of CMV plus the relevant HLA were identified.

The clonotype originates from a human donor in good health (CMV status not recorded). Some clones in this sample may be carry-over from other donors' samples. The chain carries TRBV19 and TRBJ1-5, with no clear D. The sample here was cultured CD8+ T cells from PBMCs, taken from culture after CMV antigen stimulation. CDR3 DNA: TGTGCCAGTAGTTCCAGTTTTTATAGCAATCAGCCCCAGCATTTT. It yields the protein CASSSSFYSNQPQHF.